The sequence of this TCR beta chain was determined in a study of CD8+ T cells in alopecia areata. Points from the study as a whole: Affected lesional scalp, above all in alopecia totalis/universalis, was more clonal than normal scalp.

The CDR3 loop spans 18 amino acids. V shed 4 bases and J 9 bases; nucleotides not matched to a gene: 14. Germline-derived CDR1 and CDR2 are SEHNR and FQNEAQ (reference sequence). Extracted RNA was reverse transcribed into cDNA, the sequencing template. The data were produced by immunoSEQ multiplex PCR, yet TCRdb's version contains in-frame clones alone and is incomplete. The table lists under 35,000 clones, approximately 80% of them singletons. Remarks on this clone: Antigen unknown.

V and J are TRBV7-9 and TRBJ2-1; TRBD2 aligns across 14 bases. This receptor was identified in a human donor with alopecia areata. The sample taken for sequencing was NKG2D-low CD8+ T cells sorted from blood. CDR3: CASSSNPGLAGDLAEQFF. CDR3 nucleotides: TGTGCCAGCAGCTCTAACCCGGGACTAGCGGGGGACTTGGCTGAGCAGTTCTTC.